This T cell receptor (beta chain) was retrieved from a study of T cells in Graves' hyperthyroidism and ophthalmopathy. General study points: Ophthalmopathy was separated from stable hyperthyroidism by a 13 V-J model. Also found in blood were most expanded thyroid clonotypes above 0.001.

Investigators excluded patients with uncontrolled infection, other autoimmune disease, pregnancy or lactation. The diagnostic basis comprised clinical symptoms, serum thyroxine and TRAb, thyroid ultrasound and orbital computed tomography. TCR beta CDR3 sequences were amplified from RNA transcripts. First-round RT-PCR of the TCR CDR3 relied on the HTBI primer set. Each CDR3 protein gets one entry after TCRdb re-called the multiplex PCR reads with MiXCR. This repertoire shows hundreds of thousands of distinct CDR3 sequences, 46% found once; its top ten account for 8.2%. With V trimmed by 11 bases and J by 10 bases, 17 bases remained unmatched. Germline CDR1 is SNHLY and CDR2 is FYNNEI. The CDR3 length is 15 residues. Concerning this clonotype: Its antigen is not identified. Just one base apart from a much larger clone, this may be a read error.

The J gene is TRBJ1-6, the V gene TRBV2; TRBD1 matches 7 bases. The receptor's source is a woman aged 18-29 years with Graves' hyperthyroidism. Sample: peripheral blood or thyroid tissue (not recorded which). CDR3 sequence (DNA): TGTGCCGGCAACCCGACAGGGCTAGTAAAGTCACCCCTCCACTTT. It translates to CAGNPTGLVKSPLHF.